This T cell receptor beta chain was obtained from a study of blood T cells in healthy people across ages. A sample-barcoded 5' primer and a J-beta primer mix were used in a second PCR of roughly 7 to 11 cycles. Each CDR3 protein is one row after TCRdb ran MiXCR on the 5' RACE reads. This table holds 780,000 or so distinct CDR3 sequences, 56% found once. As regards this clonotype: The target antigen is unknown.

At least 5.5 micrograms of total RNA were extracted per sample. Overall study results and limits: Diversity figures derived from one million T cells were judged to underestimate the true value.

The germline V gene encodes CDR1 SGDLS and CDR2 YYNGEE. The CDR3 runs 18 residues. V gave up 3 bases and J gave up 2 bases, with 18 bases separating them. The source of this sequence is a middle-aged man in good health. Sequenced: blood. This chain uses TRBV9 with TRBJ2-6; D is undetermined. This CDR3 is CASSDRLSNGPGANVLTF. CDR3 nucleotide sequence: TGTGCCAGCAGCGATAGGTTAAGCAACGGACCTGGGGCCAACGTCCTGACTTTC.